Listed below are T cell receptor beta chains from one sample, sequenced in a study of cytomegalovirus exposure and HLA in healthy donors. Only in-frame clones appear in the TCRdb table, and some are missing; sequencing was by immunoSEQ multiplex PCR. The table records more than 90,000 clones, roughly 70% of them present only once. The specimen was PBMCs. These receptors all stem from a man between 45 and 60 years old in good health and CMV-seronegative. The CDR3 runs from the conserved cysteine through the conserved F or W. The D gene is left open where the match is weak. Not every row has a clone size; where given, it reads once, few, many or a size class.

>.|.|TRBV19|TRBJ1-3
TGTGCCAGTACCTCCGGGGGGGGCTCGGACACCATATATTTT
CASTSGGGSDTIYF
>.|.|TRBV6-5|TRBJ1-4
TGTGCCAGCAGTTACGGAGGAAATACTAATGAAAAACTGTTTTTT
CASSYGGNTNEKLFF
>.|TRBD1|TRBV4-1|TRBJ2-2
TGCGCCAGCAGCCAAGAGCAAGGATCCTTCAGGGGGCGCAGACCTAGGGGCCTGTTTTTT
CASSQEQGSFRGRRPRGLFF
>few|.|TRBV5-1|TRBJ2-2
TGCGCCAGCAGCTTACGGGACATTCGAGAGGCCGGGGAGCTGTTTTTT
CASSLRDIREAGELFF
>.|.|TRBV6-1|TRBJ1-2
TGTGCCAGCAGGGTACAGCTTAACTATGGCTACACCTTC
CASRVQLNYGYTF
>.|.|TRBV25-1|TRBJ2-2
TGTGCCAGCAGTGAATCCCAGGAGGTGGTCGGGGAGCTGTTTTTT
CASSESQEVVGELFF
>.|.|TRBV7-9|TRBJ2-7
TGTGCCAGCAGCCTTCCTGAAAGCGGGCAGTACTTC
CASSLPESGQYF
>.|TRBD1|TRBV5-3|TRBJ1-5
TGTGCCAGAAGCTTGGGACAGGGGGAGCAGCCCCAGCATTTT
CARSLGQGEQPQHF
>.|TRBD2|TRBV7-2|TRBJ2-1
TGTGCCAGCAGCGGGGGACTAGCGGGGGGGCTAAATGAGCAGTTCTTC
CASSGGLAGGLNEQFF
>few|.|TRBV7-2|TRBJ1-1
TGTGCCAGCAGCTTAAGGGGAAGGAGTGAAGCTTTCTTT
CASSLRGRSEAFF
>.|.|TRBV6-6|TRBJ1-3
TGTGCCACCAAGCGGGAGGGGTCCGGAAACACCATATATTTT
CATKREGSGNTIYF
>.|.|TRBV12-5|TRBJ2-5
TGTGCTAGTGGTCGGGAAAACCAAGAGACCCAGTACTTC
CASGRENQETQYF
>.|TRBD1|TRBV27|TRBJ2-3
TGTGCCAGCAGTACACAGGGGTCTGATACGCAGTATTTT
CASSTQGSDTQYF
>.|.|TRBV18|TRBJ2-1
TGTGCCAGCTCGGGGGGCTCCTACAATGAGCAGTTCTTC
CASSGGSYNEQFF
>.|TRBD1|TRBV27|TRBJ2-6
TGTGCCAGCAGTACAGGGGGTCTTGGGGCCAACGTCCTGACTTTC
CASSTGGLGANVLTF
>.|.|TRBV19|TRBJ1-4
TGTGCCAGTAGTATGGACAACCTTGGGACTAATGAAAAACTGTTTTTT
CASSMDNLGTNEKLFF
>few|.|TRBV9|TRBJ2-7
TGTGCCAGCAGCGTAGAGGGGAGGAGGGGCGAGCAGTACTTC
CASSVEGRRGEQYF
>.|.|TRBV6-1|TRBJ2-7
TGTGCCAGCAGCCCCCCCACCCCCGGAGGAGAGCAGTACTTC
CASSPPTPGGEQYF
>.|TRBD1|TRBV19|TRBJ1-5
TGTGCCAGTAGAGGGGGGACAGGAGGGGCATTGATCAATCAGCCCCAGCATTTT
CASRGGTGGALINQPQHF
>.|TRBD2|TRBV7-9|TRBJ2-1
TGTGCCAGCTCCAGGGAGGGTTCCTACAATGAGCAGTTCTTC
CASSREGSYNEQFF
>.|.|TRBV6-5|TRBJ2-3
TGTGCCAGCAGTTACTCCGGGTCCTACACAGATACGCAGTATTTT
CASSYSGSYTDTQYF
>.|.|TRBV30|TRBJ2-7
TGTGCCTGGAGTGTAGATAGCGGAGTATCCTACGAGCAGTACTTC
CAWSVDSGVSYEQYF